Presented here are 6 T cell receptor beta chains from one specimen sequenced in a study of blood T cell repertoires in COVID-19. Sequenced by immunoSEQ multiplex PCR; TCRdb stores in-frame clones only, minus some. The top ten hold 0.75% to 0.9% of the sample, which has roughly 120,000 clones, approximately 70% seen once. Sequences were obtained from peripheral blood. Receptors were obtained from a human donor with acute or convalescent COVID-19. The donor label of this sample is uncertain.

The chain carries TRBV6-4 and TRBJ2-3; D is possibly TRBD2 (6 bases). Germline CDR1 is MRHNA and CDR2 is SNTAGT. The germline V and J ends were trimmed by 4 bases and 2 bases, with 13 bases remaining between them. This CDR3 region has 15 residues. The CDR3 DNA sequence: TGTGCCAGCAGTGTTTCTGCGGGGTCCACAGATACGCAGTATTTT. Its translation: CASSVSAGSTDTQYF.

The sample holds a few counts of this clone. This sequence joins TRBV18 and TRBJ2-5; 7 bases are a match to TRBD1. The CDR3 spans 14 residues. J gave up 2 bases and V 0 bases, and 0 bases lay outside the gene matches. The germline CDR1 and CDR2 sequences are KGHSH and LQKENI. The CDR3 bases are TGTGCCAGCTCACCACCGGGACAGCAAGAGACCCAGTACTTC. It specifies CASSPPGQQETQYF.

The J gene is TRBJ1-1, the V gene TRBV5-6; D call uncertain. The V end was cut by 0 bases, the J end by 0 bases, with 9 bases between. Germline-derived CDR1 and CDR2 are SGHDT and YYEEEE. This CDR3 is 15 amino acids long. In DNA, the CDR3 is TGTGCCAGCAGCTTGGGGCCCCGGGTGAACACTGAAGCTTTCTTT. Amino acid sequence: CASSLGPRVNTEAFF.

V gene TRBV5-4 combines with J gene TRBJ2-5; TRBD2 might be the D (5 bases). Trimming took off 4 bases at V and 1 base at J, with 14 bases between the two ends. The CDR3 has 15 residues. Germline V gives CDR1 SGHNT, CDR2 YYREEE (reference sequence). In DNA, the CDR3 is TGTGCCAGCAGCACGGGATTGCTAGCCCAAGAGACCCAGTACTTC. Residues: CASSTGLLAQETQYF. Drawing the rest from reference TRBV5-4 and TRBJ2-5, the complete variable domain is ETGVTQSPTHLIKTRGQQVTLRCSSQSGHNTVSWYQQALGQGPQFIFQYYREEENGRGNFPPRFSGLQFPNYSSELNVNALELDDSALYLCASSTGLLAQETQYFGPGTRLLVL.

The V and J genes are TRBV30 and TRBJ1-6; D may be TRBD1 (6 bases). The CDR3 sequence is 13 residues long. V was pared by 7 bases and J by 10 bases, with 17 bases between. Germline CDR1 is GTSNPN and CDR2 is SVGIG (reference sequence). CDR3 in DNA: TGTGCCTACCAACAGGGATTAAGATCACCCCTCCACTTT. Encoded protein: CAYQQGLRSPLHF.

The CDR3 loop is CASREGGGRRTGELFF. CDR3 DNA: TGCGCCAGCAGGGAAGGGGGCGGTCGTCGGACCGGGGAGCTGTTTTTT. The genes are TRBV4-1 and TRBJ2-2; 7 nucleotides match TRBD1. Germline V gives CDR1 MGHRA, CDR2 YSYEKL. V lost 6 bases to trimming and J lost 5 bases; unmatched junction nucleotides: 12. The CDR3 runs to 16 residues.